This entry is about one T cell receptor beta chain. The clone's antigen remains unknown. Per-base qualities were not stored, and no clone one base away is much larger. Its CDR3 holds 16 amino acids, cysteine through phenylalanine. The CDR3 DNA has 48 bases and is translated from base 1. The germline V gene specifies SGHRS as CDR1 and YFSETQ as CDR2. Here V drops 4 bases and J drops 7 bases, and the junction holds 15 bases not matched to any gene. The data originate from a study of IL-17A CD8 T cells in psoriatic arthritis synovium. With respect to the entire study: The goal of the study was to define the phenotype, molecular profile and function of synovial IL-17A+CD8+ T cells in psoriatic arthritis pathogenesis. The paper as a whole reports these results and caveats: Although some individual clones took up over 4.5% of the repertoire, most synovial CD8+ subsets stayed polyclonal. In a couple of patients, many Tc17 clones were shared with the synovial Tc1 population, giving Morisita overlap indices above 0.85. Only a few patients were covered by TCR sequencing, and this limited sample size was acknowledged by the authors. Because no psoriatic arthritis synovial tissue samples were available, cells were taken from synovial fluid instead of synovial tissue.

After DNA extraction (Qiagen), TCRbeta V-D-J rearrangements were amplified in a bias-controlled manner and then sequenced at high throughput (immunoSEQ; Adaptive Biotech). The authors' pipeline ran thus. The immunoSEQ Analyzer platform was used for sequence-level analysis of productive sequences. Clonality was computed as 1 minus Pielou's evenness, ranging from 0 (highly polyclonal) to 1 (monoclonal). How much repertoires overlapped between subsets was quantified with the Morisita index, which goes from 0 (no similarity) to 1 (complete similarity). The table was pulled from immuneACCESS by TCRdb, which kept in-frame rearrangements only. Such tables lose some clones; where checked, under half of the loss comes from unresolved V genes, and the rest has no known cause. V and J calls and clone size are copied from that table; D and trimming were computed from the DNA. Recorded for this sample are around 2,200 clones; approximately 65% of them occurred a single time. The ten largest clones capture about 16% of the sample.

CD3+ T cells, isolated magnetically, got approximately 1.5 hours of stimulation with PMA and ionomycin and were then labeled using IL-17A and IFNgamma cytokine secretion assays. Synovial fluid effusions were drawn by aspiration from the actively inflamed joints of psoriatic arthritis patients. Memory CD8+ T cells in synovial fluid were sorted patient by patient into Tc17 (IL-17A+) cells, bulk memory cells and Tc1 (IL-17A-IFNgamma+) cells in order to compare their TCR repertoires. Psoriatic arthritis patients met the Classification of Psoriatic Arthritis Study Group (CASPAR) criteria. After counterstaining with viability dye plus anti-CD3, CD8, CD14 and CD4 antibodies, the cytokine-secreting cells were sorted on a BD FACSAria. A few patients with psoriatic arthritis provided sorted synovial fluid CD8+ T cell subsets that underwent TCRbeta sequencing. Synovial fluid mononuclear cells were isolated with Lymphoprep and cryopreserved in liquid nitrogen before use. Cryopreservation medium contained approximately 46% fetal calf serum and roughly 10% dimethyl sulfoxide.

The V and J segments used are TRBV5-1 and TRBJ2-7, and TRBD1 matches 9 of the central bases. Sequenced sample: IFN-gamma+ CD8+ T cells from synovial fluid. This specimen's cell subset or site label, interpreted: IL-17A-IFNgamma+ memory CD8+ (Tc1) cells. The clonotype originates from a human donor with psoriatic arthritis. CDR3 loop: CASSPSRPGTGWEQYF. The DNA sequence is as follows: TGCGCCAGCAGCCCATCACGTCCCGGGACAGGGTGGGAGCAGTACTTC.